One sample yielded the 17 T cell receptor beta chains listed below, sequenced in a study of shared clonotypes between healthy human individuals. Clones were sequenced by immunoSEQ multiplex PCR, and TCRdb holds only the in-frame ones, with some missing. The sample consists of roughly 770,000 clones, approximately 97% of them appearing once. Cells designated naive CD8 were CD45RO-negative and were positively selected for CCR7, with terminally differentiated effector memory CD45RA+ cells excluded. The sample consisted of naive CD8+ T cells sorted from blood. Receptors originate from a man aged 25-45 years in good health.

The chain joins TRBV7-8 to TRBJ2-1; D possibly corresponds to TRBD1 (5 bases). Trimming left V 2 bases short and J 3 bases short, with 8 bases between. The CDR3 is 14 amino acids. Germline loops: CDR1 SGHVS, CDR2 FQNEAQ. The CDR3 sequence is CASSLTDSYNEQFF. CDR3 sequence (DNA): TGTGCCAGCAGCTTAACAGACAGCTACAATGAGCAGTTCTTC.

The chain combines TRBV30 with TRBJ2-7, with D unclear. The CDR3 has 13 amino acids. Germline lookup yields CDR1 GTSNPN and CDR2 SVGIG (reference sequence). Trimming took 1 base from V and 1 from J, leaving 8 bases between them. Here the CDR3 DNA reads TGTGCCTGGAGTGGAGGAGCTTCCTACGAGCAGTACTTC. Translation gives CAWSGGASYEQYF. The full variable domain, with the rest looked up from reference TRBV30 and TRBJ2-7, is SQTIHQWPATLVQPVGSPLSLECTVEGTSNPNLYWYRQAAGRGLQLLFYSVGIGQISSEVPQNLSASRPQDRQFILSSKKLLLSDSGFYLCAWSGGASYEQYFGPGTRLTVT.

This chain joins TRBV5-6 and TRBJ2-5, with D perhaps TRBD1 (5 bases). CDR3 length: 15 amino acids. Trimming pared 2 bases from V and 4 bases from J, leaving 15 bases between. Germline V CDR1 and CDR2: SGHDT, YYEEEE. CDR3 coding DNA: TGTGCCAGCAGCTTCAGGGTTTACCGAGGAGAGACCCAGTACTTC. This gives the protein CASSFRVYRGETQYF.

The rearrangement uses TRBV4-1 and TRBJ2-7; D may be TRBD2 (5 bases). CDR3 length: 14 residues. V lost 6 bases to trimming and J lost 3 bases, with 15 bases between them. The germline V gene has CDR1 MGHRA and CDR2 YSYEKL. The CDR3 protein is CASSPTVGSYEQYF. CDR3 bases: TGCGCCAGCAGTCCTACCGTAGGGAGCTACGAGCAGTACTTC.

This clone was observed a single time. V and J are TRBV15 and TRBJ2-1; D perhaps matches TRBD2 (5 bases). The V end was cut by 5 bases, the J end by 6 bases, with 17 bases between. This CDR3 has 15 amino acids. Germline V gene lookup returns CDR1 LNHNV and CDR2 YYDKDF (reference sequence). CDR3 sequence: CATSYGAETINEQFF. The CDR3 bases are TGTGCCACCAGCTACGGAGCGGAAACCATCAATGAGCAGTTCTTC. Supplemented by reference TRBV15 and TRBJ2-1, the full variable domain reads DAMVIQNPRYQVTQFGKPVTLSCSQTLNHNVMYWYQQKSSQAPKLLFHYYDKDFNNEADTPDNFQSRRPNTSFCFLDIRSPGLGDTAMYLCATSYGAETINEQFFGPGTRLTVL.

V usage is TRBV5-4 and J usage is TRBJ1-1, with 9 bases lining up with TRBD1. V was clipped by 2 bases and J by 7 bases; unmatched bases: 12. CDR1 SGHNT and CDR2 YYREEE come from the germline V gene (reference sequence). The CDR3 has 16 amino acids. CDR3 DNA sequence: TGTGCCAGCAGCTTACCACCGGGACAGGGCTCCGATGAAGCTTTCTTT. It yields the protein CASSLPPGQGSDEAFF.

V and J are TRBV9 and TRBJ2-3; 8 bases fit TRBD2. The CDR3 spans 16 residues. Germline values: CDR1 SGDLS, CDR2 YYNGEE. The V segment lost 5 bases and the J segment 0 bases; nucleotides outside the gene matches: 8. CDR3: CASREVTSGSTDTQYF. The DNA for the CDR3 is TGTGCCAGCAGGGAGGTTACTAGCGGAAGCACAGATACGCAGTATTTT.

The rearrangement joins TRBV4-3 to TRBJ2-1, with 13 nucleotides matching TRBD2. Trimming removed 0 bases from V and 16 bases from J; junction bases left unmatched: 6. This CDR3 has 14 amino acids. Germline CDR1 LGHNA, CDR2 YSLEER. CDR3 DNA sequence: TGCGCCAGCAGCCAAGATCCGGGACTAGCGGGGTTCTTCTTC. This sequence encodes CASSQDPGLAGFFF.

J is TRBJ2-7 and V is TRBV27; 7 nucleotides match TRBD2. J gave up 6 bases and V 6 bases, and 11 bases lay outside the gene matches. The CDR3 is 14 amino acids. CDR1 and CDR2 (germline): MNHEY, SMNVEV (reference sequence). Here the CDR3 DNA reads TGTGCCAGCAGGGGAGCGGGACCGTATGGCGAGCAGTACTTC. Translation gives CASRGAGPYGEQYF.

CDR3 sequence reads: CASSVAGVGIYEQYF. The DNA for the CDR3 is TGTGCCAGCAGCGTCGCGGGAGTAGGTATTTACGAGCAGTACTTC. The rearrangement uses TRBV9 and TRBJ2-7; TRBD2 matches 7 bases. The V gene end was trimmed by 2 bases and the J gene end by 4 bases; junction bases not matched to a gene: 9. CDR3 length equals 15 residues. Germline CDR1 is SGDLS and CDR2 is YYNGEE.

The CDR3 here is CASSLPGQGGTGELFF. CDR3 nucleotide sequence: TGTGCCAGCAGCTTGCCGGGACAGGGGGGAACCGGGGAGCTGTTTTTT. The V call is TRBV7-9, the J call TRBJ2-2, with 11 bases matching TRBD1. V shed 3 bases, J shed 5 bases, and the junction held 5 bases outside the gene matches. The CDR3 sequence is 16 residues long. The V gene's germline CDR1 is SEHNR and CDR2 FQNEAQ (reference sequence). The full variable domain, in which reference TRBV7-9 and TRBJ2-2 provide the parts outside the CDR3, is DTGVSQNPRHKITKRGQNVTFRCDPISEHNRLYWYRQTLGQGPEFLTYFQNEAQLEKSRLLSDRFSAERPKGSFSTLEIQRTEQGDSAMYLCASSLPGQGGTGELFFGEGSRLTVL.

The chain employs TRBV7-9 and TRBJ1-1; TRBD1 might be the D (5 bases). This CDR3 is built from 14 residues. V gave up 3 bases and J gave up 11 bases, with 19 bases separating them. The germline V gene encodes CDR1 SEHNR and CDR2 FQNEAQ (reference sequence). CDR3 nucleotides: TGTGCCAGCAGCTTCGCTGGGGGGAGTTCCGGGGCTTTCTTT. Amino acids: CASSFAGGSSGAFF. Full variable domain (outside the CDR3, taken from reference TRBV7-9 and TRBJ1-1): DTGVSQNPRHKITKRGQNVTFRCDPISEHNRLYWYRQTLGQGPEFLTYFQNEAQLEKSRLLSDRFSAERPKGSFSTLEIQRTEQGDSAMYLCASSFAGGSSGAFFGQGTRLTVV.

The chain joins TRBV7-8 to TRBJ2-7; D not certain. V shed 1 base and J shed 3 bases, with 13 bases lying between them. Germline-derived CDR1 and CDR2 are SGHVS and FQNEAQ. The CDR3 is made up of 15 amino acids. This CDR3 is CASSLELSFNYEQYF. The CDR3 DNA sequence: TGTGCCAGCAGCTTAGAGCTGTCTTTCAACTACGAGCAGTACTTC.

The chain uses TRBV27 and TRBJ1-5; D may be TRBD1 (6 bases). The germline gives CDR1 MNHEY, CDR2 SMNVEV (reference sequence). This CDR3 region has 14 residues. V shed 5 bases and J shed 6 bases, with 14 bases lying between them. The DNA for the CDR3 is TGTGCCAGCAGTACCAACACAGGGATTCAGCCCCAGCATTTT. Protein sequence: CASSTNTGIQPQHF.

The chain links TRBV7-9 to TRBJ1-4, with TRBD1 matching over 10 bases. V was clipped by 3 bases and J by 0 bases; unmatched bases: 1. The CDR3 spans 16 residues. Germline V gene lookup returns CDR1 SEHNR and CDR2 FQNEAQ (reference sequence). The CDR3 is CASSLTGGATNEKLFF. The CDR3 nucleotides are TGTGCCAGCAGCTTGACAGGGGGCGCAACTAATGAAAAACTGTTTTTT.

This chain uses TRBV30 with TRBJ2-2, with a weak D call TRBD1 (5 bases). The germline V and J ends were trimmed by 1 base and 4 bases, with 10 bases remaining between them. In germline, CDR1 is GTSNPN, CDR2 SVGIG (reference sequence). The CDR3 is made up of 14 amino acids. Here the CDR3 reads CAWSAGIGTGELFF. CDR3 DNA sequence: TGTGCCTGGAGTGCAGGGATAGGCACCGGGGAGCTGTTTTTT.

This clone has a single count. The chain couples TRBV11-2 to TRBJ2-7; D perhaps matches TRBD1 (5 bases). The CDR3 spans 16 residues. Germline V lookup: CDR1 SGHAT, CDR2 FQNNGV. V was pared by 3 bases and J by 3 bases, with 18 bases between. CDR3 nucleotides: TGTGCCAGCAGCTTGGGGATAGGGGAAAGGATCTACGAGCAGTACTTC. Amino acid sequence: CASSLGIGERIYEQYF.